This TCR beta chain is from a study of cytomegalovirus exposure and HLA in healthy donors. The primer mix had 60 Vbeta and 13 Jbeta primers. Sequencing used immunoSEQ multiplex PCR; TCRdb keeps in-frame clones, though not all of them. This sample has 100,000 or so clones; just under 80% occur once, and the top ten carry about 5.3%. Study-wide results and limits: Among TCR beta chains of equal frequency, HLA-associated ones were more clonally expanded in a later analysis. The study designated 150 to 200 TCR beta chains cytomegalovirus-associated.

As concerns this clone: The antigen is not known.

The sample comprised PBMCs. The clonotype comes from a male donor in good health and CMV-seronegative.

The chain's CDR3 is CASSYSGLAGMDTQYF. CDR3 bases: TGTGCCAGCAGTTACTCTGGTCTAGCGGGAATGGATACGCAGTATTTT. V usage is TRBV6-5 and J usage is TRBJ2-3, with TRBD2 identical over 9 bases. The CDR3 extends over 16 amino acids. V lost 0 bases to trimming and J lost 6 bases; unmatched junction nucleotides: 7. Germline V gene lookup returns CDR1 MNHEY and CDR2 SVGAGI.